This T cell receptor (beta chain) was sequenced in a study of blood T cells in healthy people across ages. It was with a sample-barcoded 5' primer and a J-beta primer mix that a second PCR of roughly 6 to 11 cycles was run. Using its own MiXCR run on the 5' RACE reads, TCRdb lists one record per CDR3 protein. The sample shows hundreds of thousands of distinct CDR3 sequences, more than 40% of them seen only once. Only a few counts were recorded for this clonotype. CDR3 size: 14 residues. Trimming pared 0 bases from V and 11 bases from J, leaving 16 bases between. The TCR comes from a man aged 55 to 69 in good health. Sequenced input: blood. The chain is built from TRBV12-3 or TRBV12-4 and TRBJ1-2; no reliable D call. This CDR3 reads CASSLAVVPASYTF. The CDR3 DNA reads TGTGCCAGCAGTTTAGCGGTCGTTCCAGCCAGTTACACCTTC.